One T cell receptor beta chain is described in this entry. As yet, its antigen is unknown. The data were obtained in a study of T cell responses to AZD1222 COVID-19 vaccine. TCRdb's copy holds only in-frame clones and misses some; the assay was immunoSEQ multiplex PCR. The repertoire holds about 85,000 clones, roughly 86% seen once, with around 5.8% in the top ten. General study results and limits: Spike-specific TCR breadth and depth grew following two AZD1222 doses. It should be noted that donors were predominantly white British and more often female, and clonal diversity was possibly underestimated. Only five or six individuals given AZD1222 were seropositive at baseline.

Sample: peripheral blood, taken on day 0 of AZD1222 vaccination. The clonotype was recovered from an adult in good health.

CDR3 sequence reads: CASSLVQGAGYTF. The CDR3 DNA sequence: TGTGCCAGCAGTTTAGTACAGGGGGCTGGCTACACCTTC. The chain carries TRBV27 and TRBJ1-2; 9 nucleotides agree with TRBD1. The CDR3 covers 13 residues. Germline loops: CDR1 MNHEY, CDR2 SMNVEV (reference sequence). J was trimmed by 7 bases and V by 2 bases; bases with no gene match: 2.